The next 13 T cell receptor beta chains were all read from a single sample in a study of blood T cell repertoires in COVID-19. The protocol was immunoSEQ multiplex PCR, while the TCRdb copy is restricted to in-frame clones and leaves out a portion. The table has more than 110,000 clones, about 76% seen once. The sequenced material came from peripheral blood. All receptors derive from a man aged 80 or over with acute or convalescent COVID-19.

This clone has just a few counts. This sequence joins TRBV18 and TRBJ2-1, with a possible D match to TRBD2 (5 bases). The germline V gene has CDR1 KGHSH and CDR2 LQKENI. The CDR3 runs to 17 residues. V dropped 6 bases and J dropped 0 bases, with 18 bases sitting between them. The CDR3: CASSPPTGISSYNEQFF. The CDR3 nucleotides are TGTGCCAGCTCTCCTCCGACGGGAATTTCCTCCTACAATGAGCAGTTCTTC.

The J gene is TRBJ1-4, the V gene TRBV30; 7 positions match TRBD1. Trimming took 4 bases from V and 10 from J; bases not matched to a gene: 12. The CDR3 has 14 amino acids. The V gene's germline CDR1 is GTSNPN and CDR2 SVGIG (reference sequence). CDR3 amino acids: CAWTQGQQLGKLFF. The CDR3 nucleotides are TGTGCCTGGACCCAGGGACAGCAACTAGGAAAACTGTTTTTT.

CDR3 DNA sequence: TGTGCCAGCAGTTACAGCCGACAGAAAAACACTGAAGCTTTCTTT. Translation gives CASSYSRQKNTEAFF. The chain recombines TRBV28 with TRBJ1-1; TRBD1 is a possible D gene (5 bases). V was clipped by 4 bases and J by 2 bases, with 14 bases between them. The CDR3 spans 15 residues. Germline V gives CDR1 MDHEN, CDR2 SYDVKM.

The J gene is TRBJ1-6, the V gene TRBV7-9, with TRBD1 matching 8 bases. CDR3 size: 15 residues. The trim removed 5 bases at V and 8 bases at J, leaving 8 bases unmatched. CDR1 and CDR2 (germline): SEHNR, FQNEAQ (reference sequence). CDR3 residues: CASSLTGTGDSPLHF. CDR3 nucleotide sequence: TGTGCCAGCAGCCTAACCGGGACAGGAGATTCACCCCTCCACTTT.

This clone was seen only a few times. The V and J genes are TRBV7-3 and TRBJ2-2, with D perhaps TRBD1 (5 bases). The CDR3 spans 14 residues. Deletions cut 6 bases from V and 0 bases from J, with 8 bases between. The V gene's germline CDR1 is SGHTA and CDR2 FQGTGA. CDR3 loop: CASRLQANTGELFF. As DNA, the CDR3 is TGTGCCAGCAGACTACAGGCGAACACCGGGGAGCTGTTTTTT.

The CDR3 DNA reads as TGTGCCTGGAGTTCGGGACAGCGAATGGGCTATGGCTACACCTTC. Amino acids: CAWSSGQRMGYGYTF. This chain links TRBV30 with TRBJ1-2; the match to TRBD1 covers 7 bases. The CDR3 is made up of 15 amino acids. Trimming took 2 bases from V and 4 from J; bases not matched to a gene: 10. The germline V gene has CDR1 GTSNPN and CDR2 SVGIG (reference sequence).

V and J are TRBV19 and TRBJ2-2, with D unresolved. The V and J ends lost 7 bases and 5 bases respectively, with 8 bases between them. CDR1 and CDR2 from the germline V gene are LNHDA and SQIVND (reference sequence). The CDR3 has 12 amino acids. CDR3 DNA sequence: TGTGCCAGTACGGTAGAAACCGGGGAGCTGTTTTTT. It is translated as CASTVETGELFF.

V and J are TRBV7-2 and TRBJ1-4; unclear D gene. From germline, CDR1 is SGHTA and CDR2 FQGNSA. V lost 0 bases to trimming and J lost 0 bases, with 8 bases between them. There are 16 residues in the CDR3. CDR3 nucleotides: TGTGCCAGCAGCTTAGCATCGGGTGCAACTAATGAAAAACTGTTTTTT. It is translated as CASSLASGATNEKLFF.

This clone came up once. V is TRBV7-2 and J is TRBJ1-2; perhaps TRBD1 as D (6 bases). V shed 4 bases and J shed 8 bases, with 14 bases lying between them. From germline, CDR1 is SGHTA and CDR2 FQGNSA. The CDR3 runs 13 residues. The CDR3 nucleotides read TGTGCCAGCAGCTCCAGACAGGTGGGGGGCTACACCTTC. It is translated as CASSSRQVGGYTF.

The CDR3 DNA reads as TGTGCCAGCTTCAAACGGGCGGAGGCAGAACCCCATAGAAACACCATATATTTT. It yields the protein CASFKRAEAEPHRNTIYF. This rearrangement joins TRBV21-1 to TRBJ1-3. TRBV21-1 is a documented pseudogene. This CDR3 has 18 residues.

The V call is TRBV24-1, the J call TRBJ2-7; D perhaps matches TRBD1 (7 bases). Germline V gene sequence: CDR1 KGHDR, CDR2 SFDVKD. Trimming took off 9 bases at V and 6 bases at J, with 14 bases between the two ends. CDR3 length equals 12 residues. The chain's CDR3 is CATAQGGGEQYF. CDR3 sequence (DNA): TGTGCCACCGCCCAGGGGGGTGGCGAGCAGTACTTC.

J is TRBJ2-3 and V is TRBV5-8; D gene ambiguous. Germline CDR1 reads SGHTS; CDR2 reads YDEGEE. Trimming shortened V by 4 bases and J by 0 bases, and 18 bases separated the two germline ends. This CDR3 region has 17 residues. CDR3 in DNA: TGTGCCAGCAGCCCTTTTTCGGGTGCCTTAAGCACAGATACGCAGTATTTT. It yields the protein CASSPFSGALSTDTQYF. Full variable domain (missing parts from reference TRBV5-8 and TRBJ2-3): EAGVTQSPTHLIKTRGQQATLRCSPISGHTSVYWYQQALGLGLQFLLWYDEGEERNRGNFPPRFSGRQFPNYSSELNVNALELEDSALYLCASSPFSGALSTDTQYFGPGTRLTVL.

The chain is built from TRBV10-3 and TRBJ2-3, with D perhaps matching TRBD1 (5 bases). The CDR3 contains 17 residues. From germline, CDR1 is ENHRY and CDR2 SYGVKD. The V end was cut by 2 bases, the J end by 0 bases, with 15 bases between. In DNA form, the CDR3 reads TGTGCCATCAGTGAGGGGCAGGGCCGAGATAGCACAGATACGCAGTATTTT. Translation: CAISEGQGRDSTDTQYF.